This entry lists 31 T cell receptor beta chains sequenced from one sample in a study of cytotoxic CD8 clonotypes in ibrutinib-treated CLL. Sequenced by immunoSEQ multiplex PCR; TCRdb stores in-frame clones only, minus some. The repertoire has roughly 150,000 clones, 70% to 85% of them found once; the top ten carry roughly 2%. Sequences were derived from PBMCs, sampled after 12 months of ibrutinib treatment. These receptors all stem from a human donor with chronic lymphocytic leukemia.

This clone was observed once. The J gene is TRBJ2-3, the V gene TRBV18; D unclear. Germline loops: CDR1 KGHSH, CDR2 LQKENI. CDR3 length: 13 residues. Trimming pared 3 bases from V and 1 base from J, leaving 5 bases between. CDR3 DNA sequence: TGTGCCAGCTCACCCCCCCGCACAGATACGCAGTATTTT. Translating it yields CASSPPRTDTQYF.

This clone was seen once. This sequence joins TRBV14 and TRBJ1-2; TRBD1 might be the D (5 bases). The CDR3 consists of 15 residues. CDR1 is SGHDN and CDR2 is FVKESK in the germline V gene. V was cut by 5 bases and J by 2 bases, with 15 bases left in between. The CDR3 reads CASSSNRDGNYGYTF. CDR3 in DNA: TGTGCCAGCAGCTCTAACCGGGACGGGAACTATGGCTACACCTTC.

This clone was counted only a few times. The V gene is TRBV10-3, the J gene TRBJ2-7; 11 nucleotides align to TRBD1. The J segment lost 5 bases and the V segment lost 10 bases, leaving 10 bases of the junction unmatched. The CDR3 length is 14 residues. The germline CDR1 and CDR2 sequences are ENHRY and SYGVKD. The CDR3 DNA is TGTGCCACCAGGATGGACAGGGGGCATCACGAGCAGTACTTC. As protein: CATRMDRGHHEQYF.

The CDR3 sequence: CASRQDRDAAEAFF. DNA of the CDR3: TGTGCCAGCAGACAGGACAGGGACGCCGCTGAAGCTTTCTTT. The chain recombines TRBV6-5 with TRBJ1-1, with 8 bases that match TRBD1. Germline V gene sequence: CDR1 MNHEY, CDR2 SVGAGI. The CDR3 runs 14 residues. V lost 6 bases and J lost 6; bases outside the gene matches: 9.

The chain combines TRBV10-3 with TRBJ2-5; 7 positions agree with TRBD1. With 11 bases clipped from V and 5 bases from J, the junction kept 8 bases outside the gene matches. This CDR3 is 12 amino acids long. Germline CDR1 is ENHRY and CDR2 is SYGVKD. CDR3 coding DNA: TGTGCCTCTGGACAGGCCAAGGAGACCCAGTACTTC. Its protein is CASGQAKETQYF.

The chain is built from TRBV15 and TRBJ2-3, with D uncertain. Trimming stripped 0 bases from V and 6 bases from J, with 16 bases between. Germline lookup yields CDR1 LNHNV and CDR2 YYDKDF (reference sequence). This CDR3 has 16 amino acids. CDR3 residues: CATSRDRNPGQDTQYF. CDR3 nucleotide sequence: TGTGCCACCAGCAGAGATAGGAACCCCGGTCAGGATACGCAGTATTTT. Looking up the rest from reference TRBV15 and TRBJ2-3 gives the full variable domain: DAMVIQNPRYQVTQFGKPVTLSCSQTLNHNVMYWYQQKSSQAPKLLFHYYDKDFNNEADTPDNFQSRRPNTSFCFLDIRSPGLGDTAMYLCATSRDRNPGQDTQYFGPGTRLTVL.

The chain joins TRBV7-3 to TRBJ1-2, with D perhaps matching TRBD1 (6 bases). CDR1 and CDR2 from the germline V gene are SGHTA and FQGTGA. The V gene lost 3 bases and the J gene lost 6 bases, with 14 bases spanning the gap. The CDR3 is 14 amino acids. CDR3 DNA sequence: TGTGCCAGCAGCTTGGCGGGGAGACAGGATGGCTACACCTTC. Translating it yields CASSLAGRQDGYTF.

This clone was detected a few times. The CDR3 DNA sequence: TGTGCCAGCAGCCCTGGGGGCGGGCTTCAAGAGACCCAGTACTTC. Translated: CASSPGGGLQETQYF. This chain links TRBV7-2 with TRBJ2-5, with D possibly matching TRBD1 (6 bases). This CDR3 is 15 amino acids long. The V gene's germline CDR1 is SGHTA and CDR2 FQGNSA. The V end was cut by 5 bases, the J end by 2 bases, with 15 bases between.

The chain combines TRBV10-3 with TRBJ2-1, with 8 positions matching TRBD2. This CDR3 spans 13 amino acids. Germline V gives CDR1 ENHRY, CDR2 SYGVKD. Trimming removed 7 bases from V and 8 bases from J; junction bases left unmatched: 7. The CDR3 sequence is CAITGGGYDEQFF. Here the CDR3 DNA reads TGTGCCATCACTGGCGGGGGGTATGATGAGCAGTTCTTC.

The chain couples TRBV6-5 to TRBJ2-1; 9 nucleotides line up with TRBD1. Germline CDR1 reads MNHEY; CDR2 reads SVGAGI. Unmatched junction bases numbered 7, after V lost 6 bases and J lost 7 bases. The CDR3 covers 14 residues. The CDR3 spells CASSGQGRVNEQFF. The CDR3 nucleotides read TGTGCCAGCAGCGGACAGGGGAGAGTGAATGAGCAGTTCTTC.

The chain is built from TRBV7-3 and TRBJ1-1; the D is unclear. Germline CDR1 is SGHTA and CDR2 is FQGTGA. The CDR3 extends over 13 amino acids. V lost 4 bases and J lost 0, with 6 bases in between. CDR3 amino acids: CASSSSMNTEAFF. DNA for the CDR3: TGTGCCAGCAGCTCCTCAATGAACACTGAAGCTTTCTTT. Full variable domain (rest looked up from reference TRBV7-3 and TRBJ1-1): GAGVSQTPSNKVTEKGKYVELRCDPISGHTALYWYRQSLGQGPEFLIYFQGTGAADDSGLPNDRFFAVRPEGSVSTLKIQRTERGDSAVYLCASSSSMNTEAFFGQGTRLTVV.

The chain recombines TRBV28 with TRBJ2-1; TRBD1 or TRBD2 may be the D gene (5 bases each). CDR3 size: 14 residues. Trimming took off 6 bases at V and 7 bases at J, with 16 bases between the two ends. CDR1 MDHEN and CDR2 SYDVKM come from the germline V gene. The CDR3 protein is CASRASAEGNEQFF. CDR3 sequence (DNA): TGTGCCAGCAGAGCATCCGCCGAGGGGAATGAGCAGTTCTTC.

This clone appeared a single time. The chain has TRBV6-5 and TRBJ1-1; 7 nucleotides match TRBD1. Germline V CDR1 and CDR2: MNHEY, SVGAGI. Trimming at V came to 5 bases and at J to 6 bases, leaving 9 bases not matched to a gene. The CDR3 is 14 residues long. The CDR3 reads CASSQKTGYAEAFF. DNA for the CDR3: TGTGCCAGCAGTCAAAAGACAGGGTACGCTGAAGCTTTCTTT.

This clone was seen more than once but under ten times. V usage is TRBV7-6 and J usage is TRBJ1-3; no clear D gene. Germline loops: CDR1 SGHVS, CDR2 FNYEAQ. V lost 5 bases, J lost 0 bases, and 17 bases lay in between. The length of the CDR3 is 17 residues. The CDR3 region is CASSPPRVGSSGNTIYF. The DNA of the CDR3 is TGTGCCAGCAGCCCACCCCGGGTCGGAAGCTCTGGAAACACCATATATTTT.

The gene calls are TRBV29-1 and TRBJ2-5; 7 bases match TRBD2. This CDR3 is built from 13 residues. Germline-derived CDR1 and CDR2 are SQVTM and ANQGSEA. Trimming cost V 8 bases and J 1 base; bases outside gene matches: 7. The CDR3 sequence: CSKASGAQETQYF. The CDR3, as DNA: TGCAGCAAGGCGAGCGGGGCCCAAGAGACCCAGTACTTC.

This chain links TRBV10-3 with TRBJ1-5; perhaps TRBD1 as D (6 bases). CDR3 length: 18 residues. Looked up from germline, CDR1 is ENHRY and CDR2 is SYGVKD. V dropped 4 bases and J dropped 1 base, with 20 bases sitting between them. Written as DNA, the CDR3 is TGTGCCATCAGTGCCAATAGTGGGGGGCCGAGGAGCAATCAGCCCCAGCATTTT. Protein sequence: CAISANSGGPRSNQPQHF.

The gene calls are TRBV6-4 and TRBJ1-1; TRBD1 agrees at 9 bases. The CDR3 length is 13 residues. Germline values: CDR1 MRHNA, CDR2 SNTAGT. The V and J ends lost 6 bases and 12 bases, in that order; junction bases with no gene match: 11. The CDR3 is CASRVGQGMKTFF. The DNA for the CDR3 is TGTGCCAGCAGGGTCGGACAGGGGATGAAAACTTTCTTT.

V and J are TRBV10-3 and TRBJ2-7; D perhaps matches TRBD2 (5 bases). Germline values: CDR1 ENHRY, CDR2 SYGVKD. V gave up 3 bases and J gave up 7 bases, with 10 bases separating them. CDR3 length: 12 amino acids. The CDR3, as DNA: TGTGCCATCAGTGATGATAGGGAGGAGCAGTACTTC. Its translation: CAISDDREEQYF.

The V gene is TRBV28, the J gene TRBJ2-3; D is ambiguous. The length of the CDR3 is 13 residues. V lost 3 bases, J lost 2 bases, and 6 bases lay in between. Germline V gene sequence: CDR1 MDHEN, CDR2 SYDVKM. The CDR3 nucleotides read TGTGCCAGCAGTTTGGTCCTCACAGATACGCAGTATTTT. This codes for CASSLVLTDTQYF.

The chain couples TRBV25-1 to TRBJ2-5, with a weak D call TRBD2 (7 bases). V lost 8 bases to trimming and J lost 2 bases, with 18 bases between them. In germline, CDR1 is MGHDK, CDR2 SYGVNS. The CDR3 length is 15 residues. The CDR3 sequence is CASASRGAGQETQYF. The CDR3 bases are TGTGCCAGCGCCTCACGGGGGGCGGGTCAAGAGACCCAGTACTTC.

The chain recombines TRBV18 with TRBJ2-7; a possible D gene is TRBD2 (5 bases). V was cut by 1 base and J by 5 bases, with 15 bases left in between. Per germline, CDR1 KGHSH and CDR2 LQKENI. The CDR3 is 15 residues long. CDR3 sequence: CASSPRSGGVHEQYF. As DNA, the CDR3 is TGTGCCAGCTCACCACGATCCGGAGGAGTCCACGAGCAGTACTTC.

The chain carries TRBV5-1 and TRBJ2-2, with D perhaps matching TRBD2 (5 bases). The CDR3 loop spans 13 amino acids. Germline V gene sequence: CDR1 SGHRS, CDR2 YFSETQ. V dropped 4 bases and J dropped 4 bases, with 8 bases sitting between them. CDR3 in DNA: TGCGCCAGCAGCCTGGAGGCCACCGGGGAGCTGTTTTTT. This gives the protein CASSLEATGELFF.

The chain combines TRBV5-6 with TRBJ2-1, with 8 bases aligning to TRBD2. Germline CDR1 is SGHDT and CDR2 is YYEEEE. V dropped 0 bases and J dropped 2; count of bases not matched to a gene: 4. The CDR3 length is 16 residues. Here the CDR3 reads CASSLAGGVPYNEQFF. In DNA form, the CDR3 reads TGTGCCAGCAGCTTGGCCGGGGGGGTTCCCTACAATGAGCAGTTCTTC.

Turning to this clone: The sample contains more than one DNA sequence encoding this CDR3. The chain carries TRBV18 and TRBJ2-3; the match to TRBD2 covers 7 bases. Germline CDR1 and CDR2: KGHSH and LQKENI. With 3 bases clipped from V and 3 bases from J, the junction kept 3 bases outside the gene matches. This CDR3 contains 14 residues. CDR3: CASSPSAGTDTQYF. The CDR3, as DNA: TGTGCCAGCTCACCCTCAGCGGGAACAGATACGCAGTATTTT.

The rearrangement links TRBV19 to TRBJ2-6; a weak D match, TRBD1 (5 bases). The length of the CDR3 is 19 residues. Germline lookup yields CDR1 LNHDA and CDR2 SQIVND (reference sequence). V lost 4 bases, J lost 1 base, and 20 bases lay in between. The CDR3, as DNA: TGTGCCAGTAGTAGTGGTGGGCAGGGAAGTTGGTCTGGGGCCAACGTCCTGACTTTC. Protein sequence: CASSSGGQGSWSGANVLTF.

This clone was detected only a few times. V usage is TRBV29-1 and J usage is TRBJ1-5; no clear D. Trimming cost V 2 bases and J 4 bases, with 6 bases left between them. This CDR3 contains 12 residues. From germline, CDR1 is SQVTM and CDR2 ANQGSEA. For the CDR3, the DNA is TGCAGCGTTGAATCCGCGAATCAGCCCCAGCATTTT. Amino acid sequence: CSVESANQPQHF.

The chain uses TRBV7-9 and TRBJ2-1; D might be TRBD2 (7 bases). Per germline, CDR1 SEHNR and CDR2 FQNEAQ (reference sequence). Between the trimmed V and J ends, which lost 8 bases and 4 bases, there was a span of 18 bases. The CDR3 has 15 residues. The CDR3 here is CASGGAGSRYNEQFF. The CDR3 bases are TGTGCCAGCGGGGGGGCTGGATCCCGTTACAATGAGCAGTTCTTC.

The chain joins TRBV5-1 to TRBJ1-5; a weak D match, TRBD1 (5 bases). Germline V lookup: CDR1 SGHRS, CDR2 YFSETQ. Trimming shortened V by 4 bases and J by 4 bases, and 12 bases separated the two germline ends. CDR3 length: 14 residues. The CDR3 spells CASSPLGGNQPQHF. The CDR3 DNA sequence: TGCGCCAGCAGCCCTCTGGGGGGGAATCAGCCCCAGCATTTT.

The rearrangement uses TRBV28 and TRBJ1-2, with D possibly TRBD1 on 6 matching bases. Trimming removed 1 base at V and 1 base at J, with 16 bases between. The CDR3 length is 17 residues. Per the germline V gene, CDR1 is MDHEN and CDR2 is SYDVKM. CDR3 sequence: CASSLSHRVAVNYGYTF. CDR3 sequence (DNA): TGTGCCAGCAGTTTATCCCACAGGGTCGCCGTTAACTATGGCTACACCTTC.

The V call is TRBV7-2, the J call TRBJ2-1, with no clear D. Trimming shortened V by 5 bases and J by 4 bases, and 3 bases separated the two germline ends. Germline CDR1 is SGHTA and CDR2 is FQGNSA. This CDR3 has 11 amino acids. DNA for the CDR3: TGTGCCAGCAGCACGTACAATGAGCAGTTCTTC. Its translation: CASSTYNEQFF.

The CDR3 nucleotides are TGTGCCAGTAGGGCCCCTAGCGGAGAAGACTACGAGCAGTACTTC. Translated, it gives CASRAPSGEDYEQYF. The J gene is TRBJ2-7, the V gene TRBV19, with 7 nucleotides matching TRBD2. CDR1 LNHDA and CDR2 SQIVND come from the germline V gene (reference sequence). The V and J ends lost 6 bases and 3 bases, in that order; junction bases with no gene match: 11. The CDR3 runs 15 residues.